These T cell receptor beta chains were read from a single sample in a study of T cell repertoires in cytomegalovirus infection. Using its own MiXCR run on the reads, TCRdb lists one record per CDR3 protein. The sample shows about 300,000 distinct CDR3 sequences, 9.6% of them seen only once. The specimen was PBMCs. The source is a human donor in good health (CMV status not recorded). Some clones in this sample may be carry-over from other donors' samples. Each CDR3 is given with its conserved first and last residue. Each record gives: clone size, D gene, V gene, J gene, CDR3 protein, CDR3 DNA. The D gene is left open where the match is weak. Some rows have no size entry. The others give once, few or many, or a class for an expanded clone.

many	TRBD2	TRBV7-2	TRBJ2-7	CASSSIAGNEQYF	TGTGCCAGCAGCTCTATAGCGGGGAACGAGCAGTACTTC
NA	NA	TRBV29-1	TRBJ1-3	CSENQRDSGDTIYF	TGCAGCGAGAACCAGAGAGACTCTGGAGACACCATATATTTT
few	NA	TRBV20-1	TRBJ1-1	CSATQGGGGTEAFF	TGCAGTGCTACCCAAGGGGGGGGGGGAACTGAAGCTTTCTTT
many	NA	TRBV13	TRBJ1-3	CASSLETGNTIYF	TGTGCCAGCAGCTTAGAAACTGGAAACACCATATATTTT
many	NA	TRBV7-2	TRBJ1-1	CASSLRGGDTEAFF	TGTGCCAGCAGCTTAAGGGGGGGGGACACTGAAGCTTTCTTT
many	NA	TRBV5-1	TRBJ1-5	CASSSSGSSNQPQHF	TGCGCCAGCAGCAGCTCAGGGTCTAGCAATCAGCCCCAGCATTTT
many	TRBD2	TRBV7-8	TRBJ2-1	CASSLRTSGYNEQFF	TGTGCCAGCAGCTTAAGGACTAGCGGCTACAATGAGCAGTTCTTC
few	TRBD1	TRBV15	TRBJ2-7	CATSWTGGSYEQYF	TGTGCCACCAGCTGGACAGGGGGATCCTACGAGCAGTACTTC
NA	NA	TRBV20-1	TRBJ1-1	CSARGGTLNTEAFF	TGCAGTGCTCGTGGGGGTACCCTGAACACTGAAGCTTTCTTT
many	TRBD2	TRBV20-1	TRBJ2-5	CSARVRAGRGETQYF	TGCAGTGCTAGAGTTCGAGCGGGGAGAGGAGAGACCCAGTACTTC
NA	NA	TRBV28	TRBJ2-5	CASSLGLPGVSWAQYF	TGTGCCAGCAGTTTGGGCCTCCCGGGAGTAAGTTGGGCCCAGTACTTC
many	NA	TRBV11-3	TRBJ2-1	CASSLGADNEQFF	TGTGCCAGCAGCTTAGGAGCGGACAATGAGCAGTTCTTC
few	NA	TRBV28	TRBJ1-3	CASSLRRFRGAARERNTIYF	TGTGCCAGCAGTCTAAGAAGGTTTCGGGGGGCGGCCAGGGAAAGAAACACCATATATTTT
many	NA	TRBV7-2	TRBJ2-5	CASSFGPQETQYF	TGTGCCAGCAGCTTCGGGCCCCAAGAGACCCAGTACTTC
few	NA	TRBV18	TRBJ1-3	CASSPGPPGLLSGNTIYF	TGTGCCAGCTCCCCCGGGCCTCCAGGTCTTCTTTCTGGAAACACCATATATTTT
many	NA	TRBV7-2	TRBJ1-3	CASSPDVHHSGNTIYF	TGTGCCAGCAGCCCCGACGTACATCACTCTGGAAACACCATATATTTT
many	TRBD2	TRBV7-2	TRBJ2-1	CASNEQRGFYNEQFF	TGTGCCAGCAACGAACAGCGGGGTTTCTACAATGAGCAGTTCTTC
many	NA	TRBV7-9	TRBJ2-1	CASSLGASEQFF	TGTGCCAGCAGCTTAGGAGCTAGCGAGCAGTTCTTC
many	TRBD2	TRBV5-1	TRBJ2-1	CASGGGAGGFYNEQFF	TGCGCCAGCGGAGGAGGGGCGGGGGGATTCTACAATGAGCAGTTCTTC
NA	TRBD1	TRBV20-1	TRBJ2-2	CSARTGMFPGELFF	TGCAGTGCCCGGACAGGGATGTTCCCCGGGGAGCTGTTTTTT
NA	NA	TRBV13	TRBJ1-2	CASSLITALSYGYTF	TGTGCCAGCAGCTTAATAACTGCCCTTAGCTATGGCTACACCTTC
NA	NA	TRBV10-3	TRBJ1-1	CAISVSREMNTEAFF	TGTGCCATCAGTGTTAGCAGGGAGATGAACACTGAAGCTTTCTTT
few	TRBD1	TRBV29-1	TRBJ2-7	CSAATGGTYEQYF	TGCAGCGCTGCGACAGGGGGAACTTACGAGCAGTACTTC
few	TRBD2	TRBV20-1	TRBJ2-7	CSASRTSGGPLWAYEQYF	TGCAGTGCTTCCAGGACTAGCGGGGGGCCCCTTTGGGCCTACGAGCAGTACTTC
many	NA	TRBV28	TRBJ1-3	CASSFRGAIYF	TGTGCCAGCAGTTTTAGGGGCGCCATATATTTT
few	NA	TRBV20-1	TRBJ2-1	CSALISPQGNEQFF	TGCAGTGCTCTGATCTCTCCCCAGGGGAATGAGCAGTTCTTC
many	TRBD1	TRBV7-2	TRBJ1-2	CASSLTGGNYGYTF	TGTGCCAGCAGCTTGACAGGGGGCAACTATGGCTACACCTTC